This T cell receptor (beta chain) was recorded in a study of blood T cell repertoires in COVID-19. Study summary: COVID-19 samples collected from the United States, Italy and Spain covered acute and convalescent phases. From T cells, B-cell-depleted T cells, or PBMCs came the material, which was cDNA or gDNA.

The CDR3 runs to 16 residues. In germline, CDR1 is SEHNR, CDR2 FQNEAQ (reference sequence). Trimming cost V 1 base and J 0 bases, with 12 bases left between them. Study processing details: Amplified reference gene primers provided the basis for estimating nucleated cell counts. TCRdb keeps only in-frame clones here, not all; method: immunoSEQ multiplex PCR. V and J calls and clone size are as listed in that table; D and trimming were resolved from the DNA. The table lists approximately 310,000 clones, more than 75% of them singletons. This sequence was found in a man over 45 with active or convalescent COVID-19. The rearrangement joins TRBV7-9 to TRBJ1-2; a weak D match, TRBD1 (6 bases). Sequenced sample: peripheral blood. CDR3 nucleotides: TGTGCCAGCAGCTTAGTTGTGGGGGCCCCTAACTATGGCTACACCTTC. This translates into CASSLVVGAPNYGYTF. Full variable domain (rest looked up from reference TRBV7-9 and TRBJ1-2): DTGVSQNPRHKITKRGQNVTFRCDPISEHNRLYWYRQTLGQGPEFLTYFQNEAQLEKSRLLSDRFSAERPKGSFSTLEIQRTEQGDSAMYLCASSLVVGAPNYGYTFGSGTRLTVV.